Following are 8 T cell receptor beta chains from one sample sequenced in a study of T cells after yellow fever vaccination. TCRdb redid the calling of the 5' RACE reads with MiXCR, one entry per CDR3 protein. The sample yields a few hundred thousand distinct CDR3 sequences, about 5% seen once. Source: CD4+ T cells sorted from PBMCs, taken on the day of the yellow fever booster vaccination. These receptor sequences come from a man between 18 and 29 years old who received the YFV17D yellow fever vaccine.

The chain carries TRBV28 and TRBJ2-7, with D unresolved. The CDR3 sequence is 13 residues long. Germline loops: CDR1 MDHEN, CDR2 SYDVKM. V was pared by 4 bases and J by 0 bases, with 7 bases between. This CDR3 is CASSSTYSYEQYV. Written as DNA, the CDR3 is TGTGCCAGCAGTTCTACGTACTCCTACGAGCAGTACGTC.

The table lists this clonotype with many counts. The V gene is TRBV7-8, the J gene TRBJ2-7; D is possibly TRBD1 (7 bases). V gave up 1 base and J gave up 5 bases, with 12 bases separating them. CDR1 and CDR2 from the germline V gene are SGHVS and FQNEAQ. This CDR3 region has 14 residues. CDR3 sequence reads: CASSLGGDRNEQYV. DNA for the CDR3: TGTGCCAGCAGCTTAGGGGGGGACAGAAACGAGCAGTACGTC.

This clonotype was found many times. The chain carries TRBV27 and TRBJ2-3; TRBD2 matches 11 bases. The CDR3 sequence is 19 residues long. CDR1 and CDR2 (germline): MNHEY, SMNVEV (reference sequence). Unmatched junction bases numbered 13, after V lost 5 bases and J lost 0 bases. The CDR3 is CASSRKGLGTSGSTDTQYF. Here the CDR3 DNA reads TGTGCCAGCAGTAGAAAGGGCCTCGGGACTAGCGGCAGCACAGATACGCAGTATTTT.

This clonotype was recorded many times. The rearrangement joins TRBV7-2 to TRBJ2-5, with D perhaps matching TRBD1 or TRBD2 (5 bases each). Trimming left V 5 bases short and J 5 bases short, with 15 bases between. Germline CDR1 is SGHTA and CDR2 is FQGNSA. The length of the CDR3 is 14 residues. The CDR3 loop is CASSPSFGAETQYF. The CDR3 DNA sequence: TGTGCCAGCAGCCCATCGTTCGGGGCGGAGACCCAGTACTTC. The variable domain in full, completed from reference TRBV7-2 and TRBJ2-5, reads GAGVSQSPSNKVTEKGKDVELRCDPISGHTALYWYRQSLGQGLEFLIYFQGNSAPDKSGLPSDRFSAERTGGSVSTLTIQRTQQEDSAVYLCASSPSFGAETQYFGPGTRLLVL.

This clonotype was picked up many times. The chain joins TRBV7-6 to TRBJ1-1, with D possibly being TRBD1 (6 bases). The V end lost 2 bases, the J end lost 0 bases, and 13 bases lay between the germline ends. Germline CDR1 is SGHVS and CDR2 is FNYEAQ. The CDR3 length is 16 residues. CDR3 nucleotide sequence: TGTGCCAGCAGCTTAAGTCAGGGGAAAATGAACACTGAAGCTTTCTTT. This codes for CASSLSQGKMNTEAFF.

In its sample, this clonotype was seen a few times. The gene calls are TRBV7-2 and TRBJ1-5, with D possibly TRBD1 on 6 matching bases. The V and J ends lost 8 bases and 2 bases respectively, with 19 bases between them. Per the germline V gene, CDR1 is SGHTA and CDR2 is FQGNSA. The CDR3 is 16 amino acids. CDR3 in DNA: TGTGCCAGCGGTCGACAGGCCCGGGGGGGCAATCAGCCCCAGCATTTT. As protein: CASGRQARGGNQPQHF.

J is TRBJ1-1 and V is TRBV18; tentative D call: TRBD1 (5 bases). CDR1 and CDR2 from the germline V gene are KGHSH and LQKENI. The germline V and J ends were trimmed by 3 bases and 1 base, with 9 bases remaining between them. The CDR3 is 14 residues long. CDR3 sequence (DNA): TGTGCCAGCTCACCTCGTGGGGGGAACACTGAAGCTTTCTTT. This translates into CASSPRGGNTEAFF.

This clonotype was seen ten or more times. The junction departs from germline at one end; a sequencing error may be responsible. The chain couples TRBV6-6 to TRBJ1-2; 9 nucleotides match TRBD1. CDR3 length: 15 residues. The V gene's germline CDR1 is MNHNY and CDR2 SVGAGI (reference sequence). In nucleotides, the CDR3 is TGTGCCAGCTCCTTTACCGGGACAGGGAACTCTGGCTACACCTTC. Its translation is CASSFTGTGNSGYTF.